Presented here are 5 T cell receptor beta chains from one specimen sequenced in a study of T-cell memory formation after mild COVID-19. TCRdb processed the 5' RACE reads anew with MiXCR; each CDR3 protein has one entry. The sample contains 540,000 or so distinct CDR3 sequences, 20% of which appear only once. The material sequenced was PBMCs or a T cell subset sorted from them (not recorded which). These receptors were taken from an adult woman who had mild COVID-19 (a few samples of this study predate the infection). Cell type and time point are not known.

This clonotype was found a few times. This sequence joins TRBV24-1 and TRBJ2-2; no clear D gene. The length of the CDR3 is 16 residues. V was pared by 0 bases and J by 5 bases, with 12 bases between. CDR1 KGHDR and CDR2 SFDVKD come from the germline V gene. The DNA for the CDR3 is TGTGCCACCAGTGATTTGCCGGATTGGGATACCGGGGAGCTGTTTTTT. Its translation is CATSDLPDWDTGELFF.

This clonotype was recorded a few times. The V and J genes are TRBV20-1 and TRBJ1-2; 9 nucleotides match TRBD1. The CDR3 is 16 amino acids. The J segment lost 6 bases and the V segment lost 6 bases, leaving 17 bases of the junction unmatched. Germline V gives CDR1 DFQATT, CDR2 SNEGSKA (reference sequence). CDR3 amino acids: CSAILSGTGRRHGYTF. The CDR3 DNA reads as TGCAGTGCAATCCTCTCGGGGACAGGGAGACGTCATGGCTACACCTTC.

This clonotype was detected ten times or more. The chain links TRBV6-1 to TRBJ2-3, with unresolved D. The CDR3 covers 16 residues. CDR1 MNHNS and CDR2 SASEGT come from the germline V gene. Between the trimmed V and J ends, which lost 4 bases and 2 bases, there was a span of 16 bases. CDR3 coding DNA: TGTGCCAGCAGTGGGAAATGGACGGTCTCCACAGATACGCAGTATTTT. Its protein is CASSGKWTVSTDTQYF.

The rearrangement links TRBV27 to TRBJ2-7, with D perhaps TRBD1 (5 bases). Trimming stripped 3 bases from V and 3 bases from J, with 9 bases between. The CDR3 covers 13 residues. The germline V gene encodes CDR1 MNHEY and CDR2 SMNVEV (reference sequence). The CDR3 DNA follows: TGTGCCAGCAGTTTCTCAGGGAACTACGAGCAGTACTTC. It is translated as CASSFSGNYEQYF.

The CDR3 loop reads CASSSTGTGRTDTQYF. The CDR3 DNA is TGTGCCAGCAGCTCCACCGGGACAGGTCGCACAGATACGCAGTATTTT. The rearrangement joins TRBV7-6 to TRBJ2-3, with TRBD1 matching 8 bases. Germline CDR1 SGHVS, CDR2 FNYEAQ. Trimming at V came to 4 bases and at J to 1 base, leaving 7 bases not matched to a gene. CDR3 size: 16 residues.